The 29 T cell receptor beta chains presented below share a single source sample, sequenced in a study of T cell responses to AZD1222 COVID-19 vaccine (TCRdb year 2021). Preparation of the library involved the immunoSEQ multiplex PCR assay. TCRdb took over this immuneACCESS table, retaining in-frame rearrangements with V and J assigned. Such tables are incomplete; in checked studies, under half of the missing clones stem from an unresolved V gene, and the remainder is unexplained. The table for this sample lists about 150,000 clones; around nine tenths of them were counted only once. The top ten constitute about 1.6% of the sample. Per the publication, the time point label means: about 28 days (+/-7) after the second vaccine dose. The source was peripheral blood, collected 28 days after the second AZD1222 dose. The receptors come from an adult who received the AZD1222 COVID-19 vaccine.

The chain couples TRBV19 to TRBJ1-5; tentatively, D is TRBD1 (5 bases). Trimming removed 0 bases from V and 4 bases from J, with 10 bases in between. The germline CDR1 and CDR2 sequences are LNHDA and SQIVND (reference sequence). The CDR3 loop spans 15 amino acids. The CDR3 reads CASSIDGGANQPQHF. The CDR3 bases are TGTGCCAGTAGTATAGATGGGGGAGCAAATCAGCCCCAGCATTTT. Full variable domain (outside the CDR3, taken from reference TRBV19 and TRBJ1-5): DGGITQSPKYLFRKEGQNVTLSCEQNLNHDAMYWYRQDPGQGLRLIYYSQIVNDFQKGDIAEGYSVSREKKESFPLTVTSAQKNPTAFYLCASSIDGGANQPQHFGDGTRLSIL.

The chain carries TRBV4-2 and TRBJ1-2; D unresolved. The CDR3 spans 14 residues. V lost 3 bases and J lost 5, with 13 bases in between. Germline V CDR1 and CDR2: LGHNA, YNFKEQ. CDR3 sequence (DNA): TGTGCCAGCAGCCAGGCTTCTGACTGGTATGGCTACACCTTC. Its protein is CASSQASDWYGYTF.

This sequence joins TRBV2 and TRBJ1-5; 9 positions match TRBD1. This CDR3 has 16 residues. Germline V CDR1 and CDR2: SNHLY, FYNNEI. The trim removed 4 bases at V and 6 bases at J, leaving 10 bases unmatched. CDR3 loop: CASSASAGTGSQPQHF. CDR3 DNA sequence: TGTGCCAGCAGTGCCTCCGCCGGGACAGGGAGTCAGCCCCAGCATTTT.

V is TRBV18 and J is TRBJ2-7; 11 bases map to TRBD2. CDR3 length: 15 residues. CDR1 is KGHSH and CDR2 is LQKENI in the germline V gene. V lost 5 bases and J lost 0; bases outside the gene matches: 3. DNA of the CDR3: TGTGCCAGCTCAGTTGGGACTAGCGGCTCCTACGAGCAGTACTTC. As protein: CASSVGTSGSYEQYF. Supplemented by reference TRBV18 and TRBJ2-7, the full variable domain reads NAGVMQNPRHLVRRRGQEARLRCSPMKGHSHVYWYRQLPEEGLKFMVYLQKENIIDESGMPKERFSAEFPKEGPSILRIQQVVRGDSAAYFCASSVGTSGSYEQYFGPGTRLTVT.

The chain has TRBV25-1 and TRBJ1-5; possibly TRBD1 for D (6 bases). Trimming stripped 3 bases from V and 4 bases from J, with 16 bases between. Germline V gene data show CDR1 as MGHDK and CDR2 as SYGVNS. The CDR3 length is 16 residues. The CDR3: CASSDPEGDANQPQHF. CDR3 nucleotides: TGTGCCAGCAGTGACCCGGAGGGGGATGCTAATCAGCCCCAGCATTTT. Supplemented by reference TRBV25-1 and TRBJ1-5, the full variable domain reads EADIYQTPRYLVIGTGKKITLECSQTMGHDKMYWYQQDPGMELHLIHYSYGVNSTEKGDLSSESTVSRIRTEHFPLTLESARPSHTSQYLCASSDPEGDANQPQHFGDGTRLSIL.

This chain links TRBV6-5 with TRBJ2-3; D is perhaps TRBD2 (6 bases). The germline V gene encodes CDR1 MNHEY and CDR2 SVGAGI. Trimming left V 9 bases short and J 0 bases short, with 7 bases between. The CDR3 spans 12 residues. CDR3 bases: TGTGCCAGTCGGGGGAGCACAGATACGCAGTATTTT. Translating it yields CASRGSTDTQYF.

The chain carries TRBV4-1 and TRBJ2-7; TRBD1 agrees at 9 bases. V shed 1 base and J 3 bases; nucleotides not matched to a gene: 4. CDR1 is MGHRA, CDR2 YSYEKL, per germline. The CDR3 has 15 amino acids. The CDR3 here is CASSQVRTGDYEQYF. DNA for the CDR3: TGCGCCAGCAGCCAAGTAAGGACAGGGGACTACGAGCAGTACTTC.

The chain carries TRBV5-4 and TRBJ1-1, with TRBD1 as a possible D gene (6 bases). Trimming pared 4 bases from V and 0 bases from J, leaving 10 bases between. The CDR3 runs 14 residues. Looked up from germline, CDR1 is SGHNT and CDR2 is YYREEE (reference sequence). CDR3 sequence (DNA): TGTGCCAGCAGCGTGGGACATATGAACACTGAAGCTTTCTTT. It translates to CASSVGHMNTEAFF.

The gene calls are TRBV7-8 and TRBJ2-7; 8 bases align to TRBD1. CDR3 size: 15 residues. V shed 0 bases, J shed 4 bases, and the junction held 5 bases outside the gene matches. Germline CDR1 is SGHVS and CDR2 is FQNEAQ. The CDR3 protein is CASSLAQGAQYEQYF. In DNA form, the CDR3 reads TGTGCCAGCAGCTTAGCGCAGGGGGCACAATACGAGCAGTACTTC.

The chain couples TRBV6-5 to TRBJ1-1; D not resolved. Trimming shortened V by 0 bases and J by 4 bases, and 9 bases separated the two germline ends. The CDR3 loop spans 14 amino acids. Germline values: CDR1 MNHEY, CDR2 SVGAGI. CDR3 residues: CASSYSTLVTEAFF. CDR3 in DNA: TGTGCCAGCAGTTACTCGACTTTGGTCACTGAAGCTTTCTTT.

V usage is TRBV6-4 and J usage is TRBJ2-2; 8 nucleotides align to TRBD2. The germline gives CDR1 MRHNA, CDR2 SNTAGT. V trimming: 5 bases; J trimming: 4 bases; junction bases outside the gene matches: 0. The CDR3 is made up of 13 amino acids. This CDR3 reads CASSSGSTGELFF. Written as DNA, the CDR3 is TGTGCCAGCAGTAGCGGGAGCACCGGGGAGCTGTTTTTT.

The rearrangement uses TRBV27 and TRBJ1-2; no definite D call. The CDR3 loop spans 14 amino acids. Germline V gene data show CDR1 as MNHEY and CDR2 as SMNVEV (reference sequence). The V end was cut by 2 bases, the J end by 4 bases, with 11 bases between. The CDR3 sequence is CASSLSRVAYGYTF. DNA of the CDR3: TGTGCCAGCAGTTTAAGTAGGGTCGCCTATGGCTACACCTTC.

This chain joins TRBV15 and TRBJ1-1; no clear D. This CDR3 region has 14 residues. Germline CDR1 LNHNV, CDR2 YYDKDF (reference sequence). V lost 5 bases, J lost 6 bases, and 16 bases lay in between. CDR3 sequence (DNA): TGTGCCACCAGCCCCTCCGGCAGGAGGGCTGAAGCTTTCTTT. The encoded protein is CATSPSGRRAEAFF. The whole variable domain, filled in from reference TRBV15 and TRBJ1-1, reads DAMVIQNPRYQVTQFGKPVTLSCSQTLNHNVMYWYQQKSSQAPKLLFHYYDKDFNNEADTPDNFQSRRPNTSFCFLDIRSPGLGDTAMYLCATSPSGRRAEAFFGQGTRLTVV.

In its sample, this clone was seen a few times. This chain connects TRBV3-1 (or the pseudogene TRBV3-2) to TRBJ2-2, with TRBD1 matching 7 bases. Germline V gene sequence: CDR1 LGHDT, CDR2 YNNKEL (reference sequence). The CDR3 contains 14 residues. J lost 7 bases, V lost 7 bases, and 9 bases had no gene match. CDR3: CASKGDSWIGELFF. CDR3 sequence (DNA): TGTGCCAGCAAGGGGGACAGCTGGATCGGGGAGCTGTTTTTT.

The chain couples TRBV12-3 or TRBV12-4 to TRBJ2-7; D is perhaps TRBD1 (5 bases). V gave up 5 bases and J gave up 7 bases, with 12 bases separating them. This CDR3 is built from 12 residues. Here the CDR3 DNA reads TGTGCCAGCAGTATCGTACCAGGGGAGCAGTACTTC. Translated: CASSIVPGEQYF.

This sequence joins TRBV6-4 and TRBJ2-1, with a possible D match to TRBD2 (7 bases). The germline gives CDR1 MRHNA, CDR2 SNTAGT. The ends were cut back, 0 bases at V and 3 bases at J, with 9 bases in the middle. This CDR3 has 15 amino acids. Here the CDR3 reads CASSDSGGRYNEQFF. The CDR3 DNA reads TGTGCCAGCAGTGACTCGGGGGGGCGCTACAATGAGCAGTTCTTC.

The rearrangement uses TRBV2 and TRBJ1-1; TRBD1 aligns across 8 bases. This CDR3 contains 15 residues. Germline values: CDR1 SNHLY, CDR2 FYNNEI. Germline trimming cut 5 bases from V and 1 base from J; bases unmatched to any gene: 6. In nucleotides, the CDR3 is TGTGCCAGCAGTAGTCAGGGGGCTGGGAACACTGAAGCTTTCTTT. Protein sequence: CASSSQGAGNTEAFF.

Comment on this clone: This CDR3 is also generated by other DNA sequences in the sample. The genes are TRBV18 and TRBJ1-1; D might be TRBD1 (5 bases). The CDR3 spans 14 residues. V shed 2 bases and J shed 5 bases, with 12 bases lying between them. Germline lookup yields CDR1 KGHSH and CDR2 LQKENI. CDR3 residues: CASSPGQGRTEAFF. In nucleotides, the CDR3 is TGTGCCAGCTCACCAGGGCAGGGAAGGACTGAAGCTTTCTTT.

This chain uses TRBV5-6 with TRBJ2-1; D gene ambiguous. V was cut by 4 bases and J by 2 bases, with 16 bases left in between. This CDR3 region has 16 residues. From germline, CDR1 is SGHDT and CDR2 YYEEEE. The CDR3 nucleotides read TGTGCCAGCAGCCATCGGTACGTCCCGGCCTACAATGAGCAGTTCTTC. It translates to CASSHRYVPAYNEQFF.

A remark on this clone: The junction and the germline gene differ at one end; a read error may be behind it. The gene calls are TRBV3-1 (or the pseudogene TRBV3-2) and TRBJ2-1; D is unresolved. The CDR3 consists of 13 residues. The germline V gene encodes CDR1 LGHDT and CDR2 YNNKEL (reference sequence). The CDR3 region is CASSSTTYTEQFF. CDR3 nucleotides: TGTGCCAGCAGCTCGACGACCTACACTGAGCAGTTCTTC.

V and J are TRBV27 and TRBJ2-1; 11 bases map to TRBD2. The J segment lost 9 bases and the V segment lost 6 bases, leaving 7 bases of the junction unmatched. CDR3 size: 14 residues. The V gene's germline CDR1 is MNHEY and CDR2 SMNVEV (reference sequence). Here the CDR3 DNA reads TGTGCCAGCAGACCTAGCGGGAGGTCGCGTGAGCAGTTCTTC. Translation: CASRPSGRSREQFF.

The chain recombines TRBV6-1 with TRBJ1-6, with unresolved D. V shed 1 base and J shed 4 bases, with 8 bases lying between them. Germline values: CDR1 MNHNS, CDR2 SASEGT. CDR3 length equals 15 residues. In nucleotides, the CDR3 is TGTGCCAGCAGTGAAGTGACTGATTATAATTCACCCCTCCACTTT. Its translation is CASSEVTDYNSPLHF.

V is TRBV9 and J is TRBJ1-5; tentative D call: TRBD1 (6 bases). CDR1 is SGDLS and CDR2 is YYNGEE in the germline V gene. Trimming removed 3 bases at V and 9 bases at J, with 13 bases between. This CDR3 is built from 13 residues. The CDR3 loop is CASSDTGLGPQHF. CDR3 coding DNA: TGTGCCAGCAGCGACACAGGGTTGGGGCCCCAGCATTTT.

The chain links TRBV19 to TRBJ2-7; TRBD1 aligns across 8 bases. The trim removed 0 bases at V and 8 bases at J, leaving 12 bases unmatched. CDR1 and CDR2 (germline): LNHDA, SQIVND (reference sequence). The CDR3 covers 16 residues. The CDR3 coding sequence is TGTGCCAGTAGTATAGATCCTGGGACAGGCAATTTCCAGCAGTACTTC. Translation: CASSIDPGTGNFQQYF.

The V call is TRBV5-1, the J call TRBJ1-2; 7 positions agree with TRBD1. CDR1 and CDR2 (germline): SGHRS, YFSETQ. There are 13 residues in the CDR3. The V segment lost 3 bases and the J segment 8 bases; nucleotides outside the gene matches: 7. The CDR3 spells CASSSGQNRGYTF. As DNA, the CDR3 is TGCGCCAGCAGCTCGGGACAGAATCGGGGCTACACCTTC.

This sequence joins TRBV2 and TRBJ2-7; D possibly corresponds to TRBD2 (5 bases). Trimming took 7 bases from V and 4 from J, leaving 14 bases between them. The CDR3 covers 13 residues. CDR1 is SNHLY, CDR2 FYNNEI, per germline. Here the CDR3 reads CASIALRSYEQYF. The CDR3 coding sequence is TGTGCCAGCATAGCGCTGAGGAGTTACGAGCAGTACTTC.

The rearrangement links TRBV6-5 to TRBJ1-6; D gene uncertain. From germline, CDR1 is MNHEY and CDR2 SVGAGI. The CDR3 spans 14 residues. Trimming shortened V by 2 bases and J by 6 bases, and 8 bases separated the two germline ends. As DNA, the CDR3 is TGTGCCAGCAGTTACACCCCATTTAATTCACCCCTCCACTTT. Translating gives CASSYTPFNSPLHF.

V and J are TRBV10-1 and TRBJ2-5; no firm D call. V lost 3 bases, J lost 5 bases, and 10 bases lay in between. The CDR3 extends over 13 amino acids. Germline CDR1 reads WNHNN; CDR2 reads SYGVQD (reference sequence). The CDR3, as DNA: TGCGCCAGCAGTGATATCGGGCTGGAGACCCAGTACTTC. It is translated as CASSDIGLETQYF.

The chain is built from TRBV28 and TRBJ1-1; tentatively, D is TRBD1 (6 bases). In germline, CDR1 is MDHEN, CDR2 SYDVKM. V was cut by 10 bases and J by 5 bases, with 17 bases left in between. CDR3 length: 13 residues. The CDR3 coding sequence is TGTGCCACAACCGAGGGGGGAGCAACTGAAGCTTTCTTT. It encodes CATTEGGATEAFF.